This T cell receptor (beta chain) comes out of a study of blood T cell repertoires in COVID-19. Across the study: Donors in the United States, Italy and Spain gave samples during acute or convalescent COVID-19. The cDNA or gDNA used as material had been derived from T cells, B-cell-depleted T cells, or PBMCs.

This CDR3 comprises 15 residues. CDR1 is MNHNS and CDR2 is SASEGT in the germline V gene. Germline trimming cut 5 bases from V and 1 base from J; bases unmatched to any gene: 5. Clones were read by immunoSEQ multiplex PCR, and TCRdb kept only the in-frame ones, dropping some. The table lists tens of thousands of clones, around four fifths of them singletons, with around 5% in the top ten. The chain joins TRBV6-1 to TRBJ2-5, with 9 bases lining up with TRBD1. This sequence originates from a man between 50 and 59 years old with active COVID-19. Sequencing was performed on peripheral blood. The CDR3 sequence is CASSFSDRGQETQYF. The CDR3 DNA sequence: TGTGCCAGCAGTTTTTCGGACAGGGGCCAAGAGACCCAGTACTTC.